This T cell receptor (beta chain) derives from a study of T cell responses to AZD1222 COVID-19 vaccine. Study-wide results and caveats: The study reported that nearly half of spike-specific TCRs target unmutated variant regions. Increases in Spike-specific TCR breadth and depth were seen after two AZD1222 doses.

Trimming removed 3 bases from V and 1 base from J, with 12 bases in between. CDR3 size: 15 residues. Germline V gene sequence: CDR1 MGHRA, CDR2 YSYEKL. Notes on this clone: Its antigen is still unknown.

Profiled with immunoSEQ multiplex PCR; TCRdb holds only in-frame clones, not every one. Of roughly 150,000 clones in the sample, around 93% were seen once. Source: peripheral blood, taken 28 days after the second AZD1222 dose. The chain is built from TRBV4-1 and TRBJ1-1; no firm D call. The receptor's source is an adult who received the AZD1222 COVID-19 vaccine. In DNA form, the CDR3 reads TGCGCCAGCAGCCAGCTGAGGCTAGCGAACACTGAAGCTTTCTTT. Its translation is CASSQLRLANTEAFF.